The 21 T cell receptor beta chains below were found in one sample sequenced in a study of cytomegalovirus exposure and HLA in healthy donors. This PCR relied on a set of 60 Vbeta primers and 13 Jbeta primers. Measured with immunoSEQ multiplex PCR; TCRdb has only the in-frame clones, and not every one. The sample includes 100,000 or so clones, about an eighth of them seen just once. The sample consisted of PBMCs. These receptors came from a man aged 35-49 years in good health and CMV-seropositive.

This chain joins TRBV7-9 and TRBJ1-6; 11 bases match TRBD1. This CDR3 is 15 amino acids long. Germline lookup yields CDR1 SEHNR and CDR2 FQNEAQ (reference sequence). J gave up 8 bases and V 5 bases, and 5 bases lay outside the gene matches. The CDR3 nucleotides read TGTGCCAGCAGCGGACGGACAGGGGGCTATTCACCCCTCCACTTT. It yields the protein CASSGRTGGYSPLHF.

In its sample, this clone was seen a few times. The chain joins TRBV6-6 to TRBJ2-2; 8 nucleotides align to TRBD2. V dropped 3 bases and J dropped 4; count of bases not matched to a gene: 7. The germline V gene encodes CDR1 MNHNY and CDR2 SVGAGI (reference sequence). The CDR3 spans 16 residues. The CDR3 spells CASSYRASGFTGELFF. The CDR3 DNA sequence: TGTGCCAGCAGTTATCGGGCTAGCGGGTTCACCGGGGAGCTGTTTTTT.

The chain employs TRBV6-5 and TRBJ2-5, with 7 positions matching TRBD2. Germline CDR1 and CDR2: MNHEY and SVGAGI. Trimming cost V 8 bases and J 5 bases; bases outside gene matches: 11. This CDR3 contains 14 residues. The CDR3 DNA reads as TGTGCCAGCGCCCCCCGACTAGCTGGGGAGACCCAGTACTTC. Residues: CASAPRLAGETQYF.

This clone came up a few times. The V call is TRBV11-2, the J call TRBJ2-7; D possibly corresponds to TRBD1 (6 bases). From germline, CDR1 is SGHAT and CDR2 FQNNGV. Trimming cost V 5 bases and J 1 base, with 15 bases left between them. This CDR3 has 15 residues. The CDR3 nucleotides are TGTGCCAGCAGCCCCAATCTACAGGGTTCCTACGAGCAGTACTTC. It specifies CASSPNLQGSYEQYF.

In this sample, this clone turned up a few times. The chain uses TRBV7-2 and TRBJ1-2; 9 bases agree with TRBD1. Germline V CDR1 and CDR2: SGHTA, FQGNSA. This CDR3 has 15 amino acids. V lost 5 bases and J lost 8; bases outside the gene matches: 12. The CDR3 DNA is TGTGCCAGCAGCCCGAGGACAGGGGAATTCAGCGGCTACACCTTC. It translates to CASSPRTGEFSGYTF.

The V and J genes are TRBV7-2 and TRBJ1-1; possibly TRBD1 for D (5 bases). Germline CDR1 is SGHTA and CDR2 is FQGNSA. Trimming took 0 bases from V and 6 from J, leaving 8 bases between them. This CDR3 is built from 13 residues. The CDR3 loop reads CASSLAGGAEAFF. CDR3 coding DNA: TGTGCCAGCAGCTTAGCTGGAGGGGCTGAAGCTTTCTTT.

CDR3 sequence reads: CSVRSGLRSYNEQFF. The CDR3 coding sequence is TGCAGCGTTCGTAGCGGGCTCCGCTCCTACAATGAGCAGTTCTTC. The chain couples TRBV29-1 to TRBJ2-1; 7 bases are a match to TRBD2. Germline CDR1 SQVTM, CDR2 ANQGSEA. Losses at the gene ends were 5 bases for V and 0 bases for J; bases not matched to a gene: 7. The CDR3 loop spans 15 amino acids.

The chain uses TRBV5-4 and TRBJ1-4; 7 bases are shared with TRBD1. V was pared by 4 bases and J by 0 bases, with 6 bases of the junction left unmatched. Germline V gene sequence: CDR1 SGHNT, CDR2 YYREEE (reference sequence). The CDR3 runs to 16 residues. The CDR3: CASSPGQLSTNEKLFF. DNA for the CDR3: TGTGCCAGCAGCCCGGGACAGCTTTCAACTAATGAAAAACTGTTTTTT.

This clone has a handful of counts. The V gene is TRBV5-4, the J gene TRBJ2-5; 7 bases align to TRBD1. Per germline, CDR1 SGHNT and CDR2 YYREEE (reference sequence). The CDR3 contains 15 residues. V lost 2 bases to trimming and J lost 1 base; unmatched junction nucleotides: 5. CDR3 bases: TGTGCCAGCAGCTTTCAGACAGGGTCCCAAGAGACCCAGTACTTC. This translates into CASSFQTGSQETQYF.

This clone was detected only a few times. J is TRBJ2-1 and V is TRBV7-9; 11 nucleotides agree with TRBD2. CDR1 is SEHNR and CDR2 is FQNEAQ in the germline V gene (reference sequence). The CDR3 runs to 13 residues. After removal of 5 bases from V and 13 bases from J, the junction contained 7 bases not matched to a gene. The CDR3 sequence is CASSTGLADYQFF. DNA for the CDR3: TGTGCCAGCAGCACGGGACTAGCGGATTACCAGTTCTTC.

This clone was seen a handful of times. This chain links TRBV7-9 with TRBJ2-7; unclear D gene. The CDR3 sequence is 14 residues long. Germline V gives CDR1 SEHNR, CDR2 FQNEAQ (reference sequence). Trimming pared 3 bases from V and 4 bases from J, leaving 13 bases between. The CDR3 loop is CASSFYAGSYEQYF. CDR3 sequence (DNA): TGTGCCAGCAGCTTTTATGCAGGCTCTTACGAGCAGTACTTC.

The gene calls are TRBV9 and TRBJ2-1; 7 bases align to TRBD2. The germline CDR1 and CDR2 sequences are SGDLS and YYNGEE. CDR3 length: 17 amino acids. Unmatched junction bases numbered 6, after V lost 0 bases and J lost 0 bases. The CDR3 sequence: CASSVAASGSSYNEQFF. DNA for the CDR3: TGTGCCAGCAGCGTAGCGGCTAGCGGCAGCTCCTACAATGAGCAGTTCTTC.

In DNA form, the CDR3 reads TGTGCCAGCAGTTACGGCCCCGGGAGACTGAACACTGAAGCTTTCTTT. This sequence encodes CASSYGPGRLNTEAFF. The chain is built from TRBV6-5 and TRBJ1-1; D is ambiguous. Trimming stripped 2 bases from V and 0 bases from J, with 13 bases between. The germline V gene has CDR1 MNHEY and CDR2 SVGAGI. CDR3 length: 16 amino acids.

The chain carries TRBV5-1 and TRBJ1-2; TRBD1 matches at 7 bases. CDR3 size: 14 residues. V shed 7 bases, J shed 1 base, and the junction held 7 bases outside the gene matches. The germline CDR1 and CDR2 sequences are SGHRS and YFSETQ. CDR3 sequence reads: CASSDREDNYGYTF. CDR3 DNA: TGCGCCAGCTCAGACAGGGAAGATAACTATGGCTACACCTTC.

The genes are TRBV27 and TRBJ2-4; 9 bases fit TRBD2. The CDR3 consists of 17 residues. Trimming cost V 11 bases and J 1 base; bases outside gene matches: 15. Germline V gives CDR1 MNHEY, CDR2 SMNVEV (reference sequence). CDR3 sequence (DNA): TGTGCCGGCCCCCCCAAACTAAGCGGGAGGGCCAAAAACATTCAGTACTTC. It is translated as CAGPPKLSGRAKNIQYF.

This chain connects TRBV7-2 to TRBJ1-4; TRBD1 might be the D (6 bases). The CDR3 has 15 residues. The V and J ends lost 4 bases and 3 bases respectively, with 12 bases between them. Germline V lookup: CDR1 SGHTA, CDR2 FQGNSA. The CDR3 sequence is CASSYSGTPNEKLFF. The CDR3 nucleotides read TGTGCCAGCAGCTACTCTGGGACACCTAATGAAAAACTGTTTTTT. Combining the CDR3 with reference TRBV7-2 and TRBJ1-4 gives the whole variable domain GAGVSQSPSNKVTEKGKDVELRCDPISGHTALYWYRQSLGQGLEFLIYFQGNSAPDKSGLPSDRFSAERTGGSVSTLTIQRTQQEDSAVYLCASSYSGTPNEKLFFGSGTQLSVL.

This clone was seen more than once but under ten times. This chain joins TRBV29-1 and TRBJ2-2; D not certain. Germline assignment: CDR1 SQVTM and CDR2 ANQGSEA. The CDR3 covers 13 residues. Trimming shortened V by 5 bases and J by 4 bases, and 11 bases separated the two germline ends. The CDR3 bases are TGCAGCGTTCTCCGAGAAACCACCGGGGAGCTGTTTTTT. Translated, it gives CSVLRETTGELFF.

Here the CDR3 reads CASSVALGQGNGYTF. The CDR3 nucleotides are TGTGCCAGCAGCGTTGCCCTAGGACAGGGAAATGGCTACACCTTC. J is TRBJ1-2 and V is TRBV28, with 8 bases fitting TRBD1. The CDR3 spans 15 residues. Germline CDR1 MDHEN, CDR2 SYDVKM. V lost 6 bases to trimming and J lost 6 bases; unmatched junction nucleotides: 12.

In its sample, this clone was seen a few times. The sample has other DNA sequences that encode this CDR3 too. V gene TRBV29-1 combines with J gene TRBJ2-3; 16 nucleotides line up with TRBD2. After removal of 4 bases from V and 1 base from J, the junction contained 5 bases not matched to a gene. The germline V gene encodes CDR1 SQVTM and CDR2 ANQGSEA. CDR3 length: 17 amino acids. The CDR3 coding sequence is TGCAGCGTTGTCGGGACTAGCGGGAGGGGGGGCACAGATACGCAGTATTTT. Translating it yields CSVVGTSGRGGTDTQYF.

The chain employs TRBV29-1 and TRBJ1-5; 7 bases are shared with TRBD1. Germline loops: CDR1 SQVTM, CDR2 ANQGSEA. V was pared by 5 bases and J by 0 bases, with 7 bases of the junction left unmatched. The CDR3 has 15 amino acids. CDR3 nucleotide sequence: TGCAGCGTTAGGACAGGTATCGGTAGCAATCAGCCCCAGCATTTT. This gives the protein CSVRTGIGSNQPQHF.

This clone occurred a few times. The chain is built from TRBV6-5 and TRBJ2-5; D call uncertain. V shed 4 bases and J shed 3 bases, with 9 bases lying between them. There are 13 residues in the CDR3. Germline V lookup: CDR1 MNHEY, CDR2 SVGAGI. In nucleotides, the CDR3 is TGTGCCAGCAGTTTTTCTCCCGAAGAGACCCAGTACTTC. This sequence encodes CASSFSPEETQYF.